The 24 T cell receptor beta chains presented below share a single source sample, sequenced in a study of T cells expressing NK-cell markers. TCRdb reprocessed the 5' RACE reads and keeps a single row for each CDR3 protein, giving no DNA. In all, the sample yields roughly 150,000 distinct CDR3 sequences. The sequencing sample was made of blood T cells: a sorted CD56 or NKG2C T cell subset, CD4+ or CD8+ T cells, or bulk PBMC T cells (not recorded which). Receptor source: a woman aged 18-70 years in good health.

The V gene is TRBV5-1, the J gene TRBJ1-2. Germline assignment: CDR1 SGHRS and CDR2 YFSETQ. The CDR3 consists of 17 residues. The CDR3 loop is CASSLVFGGSPNYGYTF.

The chain employs TRBV5-1 and TRBJ2-2; the D gene TCRdb calls, TRBD1, cannot be checked with no DNA. Germline V gene data show CDR1 as SGHRS and CDR2 as YFSETQ. The CDR3 has 16 residues. CDR3 sequence: CASSLGQGSGTGELFF.

The chain combines TRBV20-1 with TRBJ2-7; TCRdb gives TRBD1 as the D gene, but with no DNA this cannot be confirmed. Per the germline V gene, CDR1 is DFQATT and CDR2 is SNEGSKA (reference sequence). The CDR3 sequence is 14 residues long. The CDR3 protein is CSAFGTRSSYEQYF.

The J gene is TRBJ1-6, the V gene TRBV9; absent DNA, TCRdb's TRBD1 call cannot be checked. The CDR3 loop spans 14 amino acids. CDR1 SGDLS and CDR2 YYNGEE come from the germline V gene. The CDR3 is CASSPGGRSSPLHF.

The chain has TRBV7-9 and TRBJ1-5. Germline V gives CDR1 SEHNR, CDR2 FQNEAQ (reference sequence). This CDR3 is built from 14 residues. CDR3 loop: CASSRSDSNQPQHF. The full variable domain, completed using reference TRBV7-9 and TRBJ1-5, is DTGVSQNPRHKITKRGQNVTFRCDPISEHNRLYWYRQTLGQGPEFLTYFQNEAQLEKSRLLSDRFSAERPKGSFSTLEIQRTEQGDSAMYLCASSRSDSNQPQHFGDGTRLSIL.

V usage is TRBV15 and J usage is TRBJ2-1. The CDR3 runs 16 residues. Germline values: CDR1 LNHNV, CDR2 YYDKDF (reference sequence). CDR3 amino acids: CATSRDSGKVDNEQFF.

The chain uses TRBV10-2 and TRBJ1-5. The V gene's germline CDR1 is WSHSY and CDR2 SAAADI. The CDR3 sequence is 14 residues long. Here the CDR3 reads CASGPQGVHQPQHF.

The chain employs TRBV6-5 and TRBJ1-1; TCRdb reports TRBD1, a call that lacks DNA to check it against. Per the germline V gene, CDR1 is MNHEY and CDR2 is SVGAGI. The CDR3 consists of 14 residues. CDR3 loop: CASSYGGGGTEAFF.

The rearrangement joins TRBV18 to TRBJ1-1. The germline gives CDR1 KGHSH, CDR2 LQKENI. The CDR3 is made up of 15 amino acids. CDR3 loop: CASSPPGRMNTEAFF.

V gene TRBV7-8 combines with J gene TRBJ2-7; the TRBD2 assignment by TCRdb is unverifiable without DNA. In germline, CDR1 is SGHVS, CDR2 FQNEAQ. The CDR3 runs 14 residues. This CDR3 is CASSPGLEAYEQYF.

V is TRBV12-3 or TRBV12-4 and J is TRBJ2-1; with no DNA, the TCRdb D assignment of TRBD1 cannot be verified. CDR3 length: 14 amino acids. The CDR3: CASSLRAGSYEQFF.

J is TRBJ2-1 and V is TRBV5-1; the TRBD1 assignment by TCRdb is unverifiable without DNA. Germline CDR1 SGHRS, CDR2 YFSETQ. The CDR3 runs 15 residues. Here the CDR3 reads CASSLTTRGRDEQFF.

The V and J genes are TRBV9 and TRBJ1-1. This CDR3 is 17 amino acids long. Germline lookup yields CDR1 SGDLS and CDR2 YYNGEE. CDR3: CASSVGIQERGYTEAFF.

The chain employs TRBV7-2 and TRBJ1-4. The CDR3 is 14 residues long. Germline assignment: CDR1 SGHTA and CDR2 FQGNSA. The CDR3 is CASSQRGVGEKLFF.

The chain is built from TRBV29-1 and TRBJ2-5; TCRdb picks TRBD2, but there is no DNA to check that call. The CDR3 has 18 residues. In germline, CDR1 is SQVTM, CDR2 ANQGSEA. CDR3 in amino acids: CSVEGRPAGDRGEETQYF.

The rearrangement links TRBV20-1 to TRBJ1-5; without DNA, the TCRdb call of TRBD1 cannot be checked. The CDR3 loop spans 13 amino acids. CDR1 and CDR2 (germline): DFQATT, SNEGSKA (reference sequence). The CDR3 sequence: CSASGPGNIAQHF.

This chain uses TRBV5-1 with TRBJ1-1. Germline loops: CDR1 SGHRS, CDR2 YFSETQ. The CDR3 spans 14 residues. The CDR3 loop is CASRDSGGNTEAFF.

The chain carries TRBV10-3 and TRBJ2-5. The CDR3 contains 15 residues. CDR1 is ENHRY and CDR2 is SYGVKD in the germline V gene. The CDR3 reads CAIRSPNLYQETQYF.

The gene calls are TRBV7-9 and TRBJ2-1; the TRBD2 assignment by TCRdb is unverifiable without DNA. The CDR3 is made up of 17 amino acids. Germline CDR1 is SEHNR and CDR2 is FQNEAQ (reference sequence). Here the CDR3 reads CASSPGWRAGGYNEQFF. Using reference TRBV7-9 and TRBJ2-1 for the parts outside the CDR3, the full variable domain is DTGVSQNPRHKITKRGQNVTFRCDPISEHNRLYWYRQTLGQGPEFLTYFQNEAQLEKSRLLSDRFSAERPKGSFSTLEIQRTEQGDSAMYLCASSPGWRAGGYNEQFFGPGTRLTVL.

The chain links TRBV6-1 to TRBJ2-1; TCRdb designates TRBD2, a call that cannot be tested without DNA. This CDR3 is 16 amino acids long. Germline V lookup: CDR1 MNHNS, CDR2 SASEGT. The chain's CDR3 is CASSGQLAGASNEQFF.

V and J are TRBV29-1 and TRBJ1-1; TCRdb picks TRBD1, but there is no DNA to check that call. Germline CDR1 SQVTM, CDR2 ANQGSEA. This CDR3 comprises 14 residues. The CDR3 loop is CSAIGGRAVTEAFF. The full variable domain, its missing parts supplied by reference TRBV29-1 and TRBJ1-1, is SAVISQKPSRDICQRGTSLTIQCQVDSQVTMMFWYRQQPGQSLTLIATANQGSEATYESGFVIDKFPISRPNLTFSTLTVSNMSPEDSSIYLCSAIGGRAVTEAFFGQGTRLTVV.

The chain couples TRBV5-1 to TRBJ2-6; absent DNA, TCRdb's TRBD1 call cannot be checked. The CDR3 is 17 amino acids. The germline V gene has CDR1 SGHRS and CDR2 YFSETQ. CDR3 loop: CASSLGQLRSGANVLTF.

V is TRBV7-2 and J is TRBJ2-7; TCRdb's assignment of TRBD1 cannot be checked, as there is no DNA. The CDR3 extends over 16 amino acids. The germline V gene has CDR1 SGHTA and CDR2 FQGNSA. CDR3 residues: CASSPGYGDSPYEQYF.

CDR3 amino acids: CASSASVVWGTYEQYF. V usage is TRBV5-6 and J usage is TRBJ2-7; the D gene TCRdb calls, TRBD1, cannot be checked with no DNA. This CDR3 spans 16 amino acids. CDR1 is SGHDT and CDR2 is YYEEEE in the germline V gene.